Below are 25 T cell receptor beta chains sequenced from a single sample in a study of CD8+CD57+ T cells in acquired aplastic anemia. Template material for TCR beta VDJ and CDR3 profiling consisted of genomic DNA. TCRdb reanalysed the reads using MiXCR and keeps one entry per CDR3 protein. The repertoire holds roughly 80,000 distinct CDR3 sequences, with approximately 46% as singletons. Sequenced input: sorted CD4+, CD8+, or CD8+CD57+ T cells (not recorded which) from PBMCs. These receptors all stem from a human donor in good health, serving as a control.

This clonotype came up many times. The rearrangement links TRBV6-1 to TRBJ2-7; no definite D call. This CDR3 region has 13 residues. V gave up 8 bases and J gave up 5 bases, with 16 bases separating them. In germline, CDR1 is MNHNS, CDR2 SASEGT. The CDR3 region is CASGPTLLDEQYF. The DNA for the CDR3 is TGTGCCAGCGGTCCCACCTTATTAGACGAGCAGTACTTC.

This clonotype was seen more than once but under ten times. The chain employs TRBV25-1 and TRBJ2-3; 12 nucleotides line up with TRBD2. The CDR3 has 16 residues. J was trimmed by 2 bases and V by 8 bases; bases with no gene match: 8. Germline-derived CDR1 and CDR2 are MGHDK and SYGVNS. CDR3 nucleotides: TGTGCCAGCCAAAGACTAGCGGGGGAGTTCACAGATACGCAGTATTTT. Protein: CASQRLAGEFTDTQYF.

This clonotype was counted a few times. This chain links TRBV27 with TRBJ2-1, with a tentative D call TRBD1 (7 bases). V lost 3 bases, J lost 5 bases, and 11 bases lay in between. This CDR3 region has 14 residues. Germline CDR1 is MNHEY and CDR2 is SMNVEV (reference sequence). CDR3 sequence (DNA): TGTGCCAGCAGTTTCGCAGGGGGGAACAATGAGCAGTTCTTC. Amino acid sequence: CASSFAGGNNEQFF.

A word on this clonotype: As the CDR3 is not closed by the conserved phenylalanine or tryptophan, this likely results from a read error. This chain uses TRBV7-6 with TRBJ2-7; 9 bases fit TRBD1. The germline gives CDR1 SGHVS, CDR2 FNYEAQ. The V and J ends lost 5 bases and 3 bases, in that order; junction bases with no gene match: 5. The CDR3 spans 14 residues. The CDR3 loop reads CASSRDRAGYEQYL. The DNA for the CDR3 is TGTGCCAGCAGCCGGGACAGGGCCGGCTACGAGCAGTACCTC.

At least ten counts were recorded for this clonotype. J is TRBJ2-3 and V is TRBV24-1; no firm D call. The length of the CDR3 is 13 residues. CDR1 KGHDR and CDR2 SFDVKD come from the germline V gene. V was cut by 5 bases and J by 4 bases, with 9 bases left in between. The CDR3: CATSVPDSDTQYF. CDR3 DNA sequence: TGTGCCACCAGTGTCCCTGATTCAGATACGCAGTATTTT.

This clonotype has a count of ten or more. The rearrangement joins TRBV5-5 to TRBJ1-1; D is unresolved. Germline CDR1 and CDR2: SGHKS and YYEKEE (reference sequence). Trimming took off 2 bases at V and 8 bases at J, with 7 bases between the two ends. CDR3 length: 11 amino acids. CDR3 sequence (DNA): TGTGCCAGCAGCTTTACGGGGGAAGCTTTCTTT. It yields the protein CASSFTGEAFF.

To note about this clonotype: The CDR3 carries no conserved terminal phenylalanine or tryptophan, so it likely arises from a read error. This chain links TRBV9 with TRBJ2-7, with a weak D call TRBD1 (6 bases). Trimming stripped 0 bases from V and 2 bases from J, with 6 bases between. Germline loops: CDR1 SGDLS, CDR2 YYNGEE. The CDR3 is made up of 13 amino acids. CDR3 nucleotide sequence: TGTGCCAGCAGCGTAGGGGACACCTACGAGCAGTACCTC. Protein sequence: CASSVGDTYEQYL.

V gene TRBV2 combines with J gene TRBJ1-3, with 9 bases matching TRBD1. Trimming at V came to 6 bases and at J to 4 bases, leaving 13 bases not matched to a gene. The CDR3 extends over 17 amino acids. Germline V gene sequence: CDR1 SNHLY, CDR2 FYNNEI. The CDR3 loop reads CASSNGQGIITGNTIYF. For the CDR3, the DNA is TGTGCCAGCAGCAACGGACAGGGGATAATTACCGGAAACACCATATATTTT.

The rearrangement joins TRBV14 to TRBJ2-3; 7 bases map to TRBD1. V dropped 3 bases and J dropped 5; count of bases not matched to a gene: 11. This CDR3 has 16 amino acids. Germline V gives CDR1 SGHDN, CDR2 FVKESK. The CDR3 sequence is CASSHLQRGQGDTQYF. CDR3 sequence (DNA): TGTGCCAGCAGCCACTTGCAGAGGGGGCAGGGAGATACGCAGTATTTT.

This clonotype was detected ten times or more. The rearrangement uses TRBV27 and TRBJ1-2; TRBD1 matches at 8 bases. The length of the CDR3 is 14 residues. V lost 4 bases, J lost 6 bases, and 7 bases stayed unmatched. CDR1 is MNHEY and CDR2 is SMNVEV in the germline V gene (reference sequence). The CDR3 reads CASSSGTGVDGYTF. The CDR3 bases are TGTGCCAGCAGTTCTGGGACAGGAGTTGATGGCTACACCTTC.

This clonotype has just a few counts. The chain is built from TRBV25-1 and TRBJ2-7; the D is unclear. The CDR3 consists of 17 residues. The germline CDR1 and CDR2 sequences are MGHDK and SYGVNS. Trimming removed 0 bases at V and 7 bases at J, with 22 bases between. CDR3 sequence: CASSEYLGGPTLREQYF. The CDR3 DNA reads as TGTGCCAGCAGTGAATACCTCGGCGGCCCTACCCTTCGGGAGCAGTACTTC.

This clonotype was seen ten or more times. This chain uses TRBV7-8 with TRBJ2-7; tentatively, D is TRBD1 or TRBD2 (6 bases each). The CDR3 runs to 15 residues. The germline V gene has CDR1 SGHVS and CDR2 FQNEAQ. V was cut by 3 bases and J by 3 bases, with 15 bases left in between. CDR3 amino acids: CASSFTVEGDYEQYF. CDR3 sequence (DNA): TGTGCCAGCAGCTTTACGGTGGAGGGGGACTACGAGCAGTACTTC.

In its sample, this clonotype was seen many times. V is TRBV20-1 and J is TRBJ1-1, with D unresolved. The CDR3 is 15 residues long. Trimming left V 6 bases short and J 0 bases short, with 17 bases between. Germline CDR1 is DFQATT and CDR2 is SNEGSKA (reference sequence). For the CDR3, the DNA is TGCAGTGCCCACCAGCGGTCGGATATGAACACTGAAGCTTTCTTT. The encoded protein is CSAHQRSDMNTEAFF.

The sample holds many counts of this clonotype. V gene TRBV24-1 combines with J gene TRBJ2-1; 9 bases fit TRBD1. After removal of 4 bases from V and 7 bases from J, the junction contained 7 bases not matched to a gene. The CDR3 contains 15 residues. CDR1 KGHDR and CDR2 SFDVKD come from the germline V gene. The CDR3 DNA follows: TGTGCCACCAGTGACATCCGGGACAGGGAAAATGAGCAGTTCTTC. Translated: CATSDIRDRENEQFF.

The V and J genes are TRBV25-1 and TRBJ1-6; D unresolved. This CDR3 is built from 15 residues. Germline-derived CDR1 and CDR2 are MGHDK and SYGVNS. With 2 bases removed from V and 7 bases from J, the gap between germline ends came to 12 bases. The CDR3 DNA reads as TGTGCCAGCAGTGAAAGCGGACGGGTGAATTCACCCCTCCACTTT. Its translation is CASSESGRVNSPLHF.

Points on this clonotype: No conserved phenylalanine or tryptophan is present at the end of the CDR3, so a read error is the likely explanation. The V and J genes are TRBV12-3 or TRBV12-4 and TRBJ2-6; D uncertain. There are 16 residues in the CDR3. The V end was cut by 4 bases, the J end by 1 base, with 11 bases between. In DNA form, the CDR3 reads TGTGCCAGCAGTTCCCATATGTTGTCTGGGGCCAACGTCCTGACTTCC. It encodes CASSSHMLSGANVLTS.

The V gene is TRBV15, the J gene TRBJ1-5, with no clear D. The ends were cut back, 4 bases at V and 3 bases at J, with 10 bases in the middle. In germline, CDR1 is LNHNV, CDR2 YYDKDF (reference sequence). The CDR3 length is 14 residues. The CDR3 region is CATSTRRNNQPQHF. DNA for the CDR3: TGTGCCACCAGCACGAGACGGAACAATCAGCCCCAGCATTTT. The entire variable domain, with the rest obtained from reference TRBV15 and TRBJ1-5, is as follows: DAMVIQNPRYQVTQFGKPVTLSCSQTLNHNVMYWYQQKSSQAPKLLFHYYDKDFNNEADTPDNFQSRRPNTSFCFLDIRSPGLGDTAMYLCATSTRRNNQPQHFGDGTRLSIL.

This clonotype occurred many times. The chain employs TRBV19 and TRBJ2-2, with D tentatively TRBD2 (6 bases). This CDR3 contains 14 residues. The V end was cut by 8 bases, the J end by 4 bases, with 14 bases between. Looked up from germline, CDR1 is LNHDA and CDR2 is SQIVND (reference sequence). CDR3: CASSWDSGTGELFF. The CDR3, as DNA: TGTGCCAGTTCTTGGGACTCGGGCACCGGGGAGCTGTTTTTT.

This chain links TRBV15 with TRBJ1-3; TRBD1 might be the D (6 bases). The CDR3 is 15 amino acids. Looked up from germline, CDR1 is LNHNV and CDR2 is YYDKDF (reference sequence). Trimming removed 3 bases at V and 0 bases at J, with 9 bases between. The CDR3 loop reads CATSRDRLSGNTIYF. CDR3 coding DNA: TGTGCCACCAGCAGGGACAGACTCTCTGGAAACACCATATATTTT.

The V call is TRBV10-3, the J call TRBJ1-2; D not resolved. Germline CDR1 is ENHRY and CDR2 is SYGVKD. The length of the CDR3 is 14 residues. V lost 0 bases to trimming and J lost 8 bases, with 13 bases between them. CDR3 in amino acids: CAISESLSGGGYTF. CDR3 sequence (DNA): TGTGCCATCAGTGAGTCGTTATCAGGCGGCGGCTACACCTTC.

Of note for this clonotype: A clone one base away is much larger, so this may be a read error. V is TRBV20-1 and J is TRBJ1-2, with TRBD1 matching over 10 bases. Germline CDR1 is DFQATT and CDR2 is SNEGSKA (reference sequence). The length of the CDR3 is 18 residues. CDR3 sequence (DNA): TGCAGTGCAGAGGACAGGGGGACCGCCCCCACAGGTCTGGGGGGCTGCACCTTC. Its translation: CSAEDRGTAPTGLGGCTF.

As regards this clonotype: This may be a read error: a much more frequent sequence differs by one nucleotide. The chain's CDR3 is CSVEGPDRGIPGELLF. CDR3 nucleotides: TGCAGCGTTGAAGGTCCCGACAGGGGGATTCCCGGGGAGCTGCTTTTT. V gene TRBV29-1 combines with J gene TRBJ2-2; TRBD1 aligns across 9 bases. The CDR3 extends over 16 amino acids. Germline V gene data show CDR1 as SQVTM and CDR2 as ANQGSEA.

The chain has TRBV23-1 and TRBJ2-1; 10 bases map to TRBD2. TRBV23-1 is designated an ORF whose function remains uncertain. There are 19 residues in the CDR3. With 6 bases clipped from V and 3 bases from J, the junction kept 17 bases outside the gene matches. Here the CDR3 DNA reads TGCGCCAGCAGAGGCACCGCGGGACTAGCGATGAAATACTACAATGAGCAGTTCTTC. Protein sequence: CASRGTAGLAMKYYNEQFF.

V is TRBV7-2 and J is TRBJ1-5; TRBD1 is a possible D gene (5 bases). Looked up from germline, CDR1 is SGHTA and CDR2 is FQGNSA. V lost 1 base, J lost 3 bases, and 10 bases lay in between. The CDR3 spans 15 residues. CDR3 in DNA: TGTGCCAGCAGCTTAGTTTCAGGGCCCAATCAGCCCCAGCATTTT. It translates to CASSLVSGPNQPQHF. The variable domain in full, completed from reference TRBV7-2 and TRBJ1-5, reads GAGVSQSPSNKVTEKGKDVELRCDPISGHTALYWYRQSLGQGLEFLIYFQGNSAPDKSGLPSDRFSAERTGGSVSTLTIQRTQQEDSAVYLCASSLVSGPNQPQHFGDGTRLSIL.

The V call is TRBV6-4, the J call TRBJ2-1, with no clear D. The CDR3 has 14 residues. V lost 2 bases and J 8 bases, leaving 13 bases between the germline ends. Germline V gives CDR1 MRHNA, CDR2 SNTAGT. The CDR3 region is CASSDRLSGDEQFF. CDR3 DNA sequence: TGTGCCAGCAGTGACCGGCTATCCGGCGATGAGCAGTTCTTC.